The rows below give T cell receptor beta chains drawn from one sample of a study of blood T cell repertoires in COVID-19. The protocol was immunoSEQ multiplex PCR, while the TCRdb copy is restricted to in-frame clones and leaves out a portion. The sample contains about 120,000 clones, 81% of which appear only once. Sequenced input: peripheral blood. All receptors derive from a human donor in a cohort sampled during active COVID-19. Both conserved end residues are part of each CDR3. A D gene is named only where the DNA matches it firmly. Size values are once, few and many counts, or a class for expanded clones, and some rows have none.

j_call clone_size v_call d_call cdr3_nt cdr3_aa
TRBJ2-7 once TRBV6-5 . TGTGCCAGCAGCGCCGGGAACTCCTACGAGCAGTACTTC CASSAGNSYEQYF
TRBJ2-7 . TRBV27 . TGTGCCACAAGGAACGACAGGCAATACGAGCAGTACTTC CATRNDRQYEQYF
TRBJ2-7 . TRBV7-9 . TGTGCCAGCGTTGGCGGGCTCTCCTACGAGCAGTACTTC CASVGGLSYEQYF
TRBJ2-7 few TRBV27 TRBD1 TGTGCCAGCAGTGTCTACAGGGGCTACGAGCAGTACTTC CASSVYRGYEQYF
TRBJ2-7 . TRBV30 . TGTGCCTGGGCCCCAGGGGAATACTCCTACGAGCAGTACTTC CAWAPGEYSYEQYF
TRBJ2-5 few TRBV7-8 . TGTGCCAGCAGCTTAGGCAGACTCCAAGAGACCCAGTACTTC CASSLGRLQETQYF
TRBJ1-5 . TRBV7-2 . TGTGCCAGCAGCCCGGGGGTTTATAGCAATCAGCCCCAGCATTTT CASSPGVYSNQPQHF
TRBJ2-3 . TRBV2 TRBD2 TGTGCCAGCAGGAGGACTAGCGGGGGGTTAGATACGCAGTATTTT CASRRTSGGLDTQYF
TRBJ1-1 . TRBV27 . TGTGCCAGCAGTTTATTCCCTTACAGACAGGTCAACACTGAAGCTTTCTTT CASSLFPYRQVNTEAFF
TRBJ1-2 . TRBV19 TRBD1 TGCCGGGACAGGGGCTATGGCTACACCTTC CRDRGYGYTF
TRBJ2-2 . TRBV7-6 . TGTGCCAGCAGCCCACAGGAGATTCACACCGGGGAGCTGTTTTTT CASSPQEIHTGELFF
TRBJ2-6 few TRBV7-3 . TGTGCCAGCAGCTTAATCGGGGCGGAGGGGACCTCTGGGGCCAACGTCCTGACTTTC CASSLIGAEGTSGANVLTF
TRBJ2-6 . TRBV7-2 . TGTGCCAGCAGCACGCTGGCCTTTAACTCTGGGGCCAACGTCCTGACTTTC CASSTLAFNSGANVLTF
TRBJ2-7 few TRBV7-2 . TGTGCCAGCAGCTTGGGGGGGGCAAGCTACGAGCAGTACTTC CASSLGGASYEQYF
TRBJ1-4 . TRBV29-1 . TGCAGCGTTAGTCACAAGTTAAATGAAAAACTGTTTTTT CSVSHKLNEKLFF
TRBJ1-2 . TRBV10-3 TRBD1 TGTGCCATCAGAGTAGACAGGGGAGGGCTCTATGGCTACACCTTC CAIRVDRGGLYGYTF
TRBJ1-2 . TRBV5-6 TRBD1 TGTGCCAGCAGCTTCGGACAGGGGCGCGGCTACACCTTC CASSFGQGRGYTF
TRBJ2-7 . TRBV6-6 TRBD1 TGTGCCAGCAGCTACGGGACAGCTAGCTCCTACGAGCAGTACTTC CASSYGTASSYEQYF
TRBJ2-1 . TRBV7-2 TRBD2 TGTGCCAGCAGCTCAGTAGCGGGAGTCGGGAATGAGCAGTTCTTC CASSSVAGVGNEQFF
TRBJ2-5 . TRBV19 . TGTGCCAGTAGTATGGCGAGCGGCCAAGAGACCCAGTACTTC CASSMASGQETQYF
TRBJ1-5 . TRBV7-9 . TGTGCCAGCAGCTTAGCGACGGAGTATCAGCCCCAGCATTTT CASSLATEYQPQHF
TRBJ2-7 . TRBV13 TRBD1 TGTGCCAGCAGCTTACGGGACAGGGCTTCCGAGCAGTACTTC CASSLRDRASEQYF
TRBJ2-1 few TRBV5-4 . TGTGCCAGCAGCTTGGCCAATCATGAGCAGTTCTTC CASSLANHEQFF
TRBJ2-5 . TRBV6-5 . TGTGCCAGCAGTACGCAGGGAGAGACCCAGTACTTC CASSTQGETQYF
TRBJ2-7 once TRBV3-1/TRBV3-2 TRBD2 TGTGCCAGCAGCCAAGCAACTAGCGGGGGGATGTACGAGCAGTACTTC CASSQATSGGMYEQYF
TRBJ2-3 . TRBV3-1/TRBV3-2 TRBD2 TGTGCCAGCAGCCGCACGGGGGGACCTAGCACAGATACGCAGTATTTT CASSRTGGPSTDTQYF